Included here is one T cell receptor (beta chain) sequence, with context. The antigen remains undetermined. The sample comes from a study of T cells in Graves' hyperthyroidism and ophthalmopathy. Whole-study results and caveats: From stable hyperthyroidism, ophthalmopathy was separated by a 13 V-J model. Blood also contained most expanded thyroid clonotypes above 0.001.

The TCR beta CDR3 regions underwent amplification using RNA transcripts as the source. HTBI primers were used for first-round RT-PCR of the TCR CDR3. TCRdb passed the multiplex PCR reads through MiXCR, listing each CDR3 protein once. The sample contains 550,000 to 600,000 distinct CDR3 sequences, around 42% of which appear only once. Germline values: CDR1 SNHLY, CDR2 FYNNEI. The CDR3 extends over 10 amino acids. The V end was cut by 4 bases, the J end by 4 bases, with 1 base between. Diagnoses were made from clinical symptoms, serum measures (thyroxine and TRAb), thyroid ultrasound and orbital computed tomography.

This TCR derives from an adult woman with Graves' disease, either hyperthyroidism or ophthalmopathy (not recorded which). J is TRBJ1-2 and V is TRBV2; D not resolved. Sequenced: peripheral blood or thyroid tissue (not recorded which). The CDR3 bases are TGTGCCAGCAGTGCCTATGGCTACACCTTC. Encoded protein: CASSAYGYTF.